This record concerns one TCR beta chain sequence. This entry is derived from a study of blood T cell repertoires in COVID-19. About the study: Samples came from the United States, Italy and Spain, spanning acute and convalescent COVID-19. T cells, B-cell-depleted T cells, or PBMCs provided the cDNA or gDNA that served as material.

Clones were sequenced by immunoSEQ multiplex PCR, and TCRdb holds only the in-frame ones, with some missing. Of about 25,000 clones listed, 82% were seen once; the top ten hold about 1.7%. The clonotype originates from an elderly man with active or convalescent COVID-19. The sequenced sample was peripheral blood.

CDR3 bases: TGTGCCAGCAGTGAAGGACTAGCGGGAACAGATACGCAGTATTTT. Its protein product is CASSEGLAGTDTQYF. The rearrangement joins TRBV2 to TRBJ2-3, with 11 bases lining up with TRBD2. The CDR3 runs 15 residues. With V trimmed by 1 base and J by 3 bases, 0 bases remained unmatched. Germline V gene sequence: CDR1 SNHLY, CDR2 FYNNEI.